These 21 T cell receptor beta chains originate from one sample sequenced in a study of neurological immune-mediated disorders. Each CDR3 protein gets one entry after TCRdb re-called the 5' RACE reads with MiXCR. The sample consists of 55,000 to 65,000 distinct CDR3 sequences, around 3.8% of them appearing once. Material: PBMCs. The origin of the receptors is a woman between 50 and 59 years old with multiple sclerosis.

This clonotype has ten or more counts. V is TRBV12-3 or TRBV12-4 and J is TRBJ1-2; 8 positions agree with TRBD1. This CDR3 has 14 residues. The J segment lost 4 bases and the V segment lost 4 bases, leaving 5 bases of the junction unmatched. The CDR3 protein is CASSSLDRGYGYTF. Here the CDR3 DNA reads TGTGCCAGCAGTTCGCTCGACAGGGGCTATGGCTACACCTTC.

This clonotype was recorded many times. The V and J genes are TRBV29-1 and TRBJ1-1; the D is unclear. Trimming took off 4 bases at V and 2 bases at J, with 14 bases between the two ends. This CDR3 is 14 amino acids long. Looked up from germline, CDR1 is SQVTM and CDR2 is ANQGSEA. CDR3 sequence reads: CSVGRRASNTEAFF. CDR3 nucleotides: TGCAGCGTTGGGAGGAGGGCGAGTAACACTGAAGCTTTCTTT.

This clonotype was seen many times. The chain carries TRBV20-1 and TRBJ2-1; D may be TRBD1 (6 bases). The CDR3 covers 14 residues. Trimming stripped 0 bases from V and 9 bases from J, with 15 bases between. Looked up from germline, CDR1 is DFQATT and CDR2 is SNEGSKA (reference sequence). The CDR3 loop reads CSARDLTGPGEQFF. The CDR3 bases are TGCAGTGCTAGAGACCTGACAGGACCGGGTGAGCAGTTCTTC.

The sample holds many counts of this clonotype. The chain employs TRBV15 and TRBJ1-1, with TRBD1 as a possible D gene (5 bases). V dropped 1 base and J dropped 0 bases, with 15 bases sitting between them. This CDR3 has 17 residues. From germline, CDR1 is LNHNV and CDR2 YYDKDF (reference sequence). The CDR3 loop reads CATSRGWGSFLNTEAFF. Here the CDR3 DNA reads TGTGCCACCAGCAGAGGCTGGGGGAGTTTTTTGAACACTGAAGCTTTCTTT.

This clonotype was recorded at least ten times. This chain connects TRBV6-5 to TRBJ1-2; no firm D call. Germline CDR1 reads MNHEY; CDR2 reads SVGAGI. CDR3 size: 16 residues. Trimming took off 4 bases at V and 7 bases at J, with 22 bases between the two ends. In nucleotides, the CDR3 is TGTGCCAGCAGTTCTACCGTAGGGCCCTGGAAGGGTGGCTACACCTTC. It translates to CASSSTVGPWKGGYTF.

The sample holds a few counts of this clonotype. The rearrangement uses TRBV7-9 and TRBJ2-7, with 12 nucleotides matching TRBD2. Trimming at V came to 6 bases and at J to 6 bases, leaving 6 bases not matched to a gene. The CDR3 length is 14 residues. The germline CDR1 and CDR2 sequences are SEHNR and FQNEAQ (reference sequence). CDR3 region: CASSALAGGREQYF. CDR3 DNA sequence: TGTGCCAGCAGTGCCCTAGCGGGAGGGCGCGAGCAGTACTTC.

Many counts were recorded for this clonotype. The chain employs TRBV5-6 and TRBJ2-7; the D gene is possibly TRBD1 (5 bases). The CDR3 totals 13 residues. The germline V gene has CDR1 SGHDT and CDR2 YYEEEE. V was clipped by 4 bases and J by 2 bases, with 10 bases between them. DNA of the CDR3: TGTGCCAGCAGCAAGAACAGGCCCTACGAGCAGTACTTC. This translates into CASSKNRPYEQYF.

With respect to this clonotype: It may be a read error: a sequence one base away is much more abundant. The chain links TRBV20-1 to TRBJ2-5, with 8 bases lining up with TRBD2. CDR1 and CDR2 from the germline V gene are DFQATT and SNEGSKA (reference sequence). The V gene end was trimmed by 6 bases and the J gene end by 1 base; junction bases not matched to a gene: 10. There are 15 residues in the CDR3. CDR3 in amino acids: CSAIRSGRGQETQYF. The DNA of the CDR3 is TGCAGTGCGATCCGCAGCGGGAGAGGCCAAGAGACCCAGTACTTC.

This clonotype was seen ten or more times. The rearrangement joins TRBV25-1 to TRBJ1-2; the D is unclear. Germline V gene sequence: CDR1 MGHDK, CDR2 SYGVNS. V was cut by 5 bases and J by 8 bases, with 18 bases left in between. The CDR3 sequence is 14 residues long. CDR3 coding DNA: TGTGCCAGCAGTCCCGCTGGCCCCTCTAAGGGCTACACCTTC. Residues: CASSPAGPSKGYTF.

This clonotype was recorded many times. This chain links TRBV29-1 with TRBJ2-1, with 8 bases lining up with TRBD2. J gave up 7 bases and V 3 bases, and 14 bases lay outside the gene matches. Germline CDR1 and CDR2: SQVTM and ANQGSEA. The CDR3 runs to 16 residues. The CDR3 protein is CSVEPQLAAYRNEQFF. The CDR3 nucleotides read TGCAGCGTTGAGCCGCAACTAGCGGCCTATAGGAATGAGCAGTTCTTC.

This clonotype was counted many times. The chain joins TRBV28 to TRBJ2-1; the match to TRBD2 covers 8 bases. Germline V gives CDR1 MDHEN, CDR2 SYDVKM. With 8 bases clipped from V and 6 bases from J, the junction kept 33 bases outside the gene matches. This CDR3 has 22 residues. The chain's CDR3 is CASPRRDTPGGSGTPPGNEQFF. CDR3 DNA sequence: TGTGCCAGCCCCCGTCGGGACACTCCAGGTGGTAGCGGGACCCCCCCAGGCAATGAGCAGTTCTTC.

The rearrangement links TRBV14 to TRBJ2-1; 12 nucleotides match TRBD2. Per the germline V gene, CDR1 is SGHDN and CDR2 is FVKESK. This CDR3 contains 15 residues. J was trimmed by 7 bases and V by 4 bases; bases with no gene match: 5. CDR3 sequence: CASSLGTSGLNEQFF. The CDR3, as DNA: TGTGCCAGCAGCCTCGGGACTAGCGGGTTGAATGAGCAGTTCTTC.

This clonotype appeared many times. The chain recombines TRBV7-8 with TRBJ2-1, with TRBD1 identical over 10 bases. Germline V CDR1 and CDR2: SGHVS, FQNEAQ. Trimming at V came to 4 bases and at J to 7 bases, leaving 4 bases not matched to a gene. This CDR3 has 14 amino acids. CDR3 DNA sequence: TGTGCCAGCAGCTCCCGGACAGGGGGAAATGAGCAGTTCTTC. Translating it yields CASSSRTGGNEQFF.

Many counts were recorded for this clonotype. This chain joins TRBV20-1 and TRBJ2-4; 11 bases align to TRBD2. This CDR3 region has 20 residues. V lost 0 bases to trimming and J lost 5 bases; unmatched junction nucleotides: 18. The V gene's germline CDR1 is DFQATT and CDR2 SNEGSKA (reference sequence). In DNA, the CDR3 is TGCAGTGCTAGAGATAGTTCGAGACTAGCGGGGTGGGTAGGCGAAAACATTCAGTACTTC. Translating gives CSARDSSRLAGWVGENIQYF.

This clonotype was seen many times. This chain connects TRBV29-1 to TRBJ1-1; 8 bases are a match to TRBD1. This CDR3 contains 12 residues. Germline V gene data show CDR1 as SQVTM and CDR2 as ANQGSEA. V was clipped by 8 bases and J by 2 bases; unmatched bases: 4. Here the CDR3 reads CSTGTGNTEAFF. For the CDR3, the DNA is TGCAGCACTGGGACAGGAAACACTGAAGCTTTCTTT.

This clonotype was counted ten times or more. This chain connects TRBV20-1 to TRBJ2-5, with TRBD2 identical over 9 bases. The junction had 13 bases not matched to a gene; V was cut back by 6 bases and J by 5 bases. CDR1 is DFQATT, CDR2 SNEGSKA, per germline (reference sequence). The CDR3 extends over 15 amino acids. The CDR3: CSARLPSGMAETQYF. CDR3 nucleotide sequence: TGCAGTGCACGCTTACCTAGCGGGATGGCCGAGACCCAGTACTTC.

On this clonotype itself: Being one base from a much bigger clone, this may be a read error. V is TRBV7-9 and J is TRBJ1-2; tentatively, D is TRBD1 (5 bases). The V gene lost 4 bases and the J gene lost 4 bases, with 7 bases spanning the gap. Germline V gene sequence: CDR1 SEHNR, CDR2 FQNEAQ (reference sequence). The CDR3 covers 12 residues. CDR3 loop: CASSSGGYGYTF. DNA of the CDR3: TGTGCCAGCAGCTCGGGGGGCTATGGCTACACCTTC.

This clonotype appeared a few times. The junction shows a germline mismatch at one end, possibly a read error. The chain combines TRBV29-1 with TRBJ1-3, with D unclear. CDR1 SQVTM and CDR2 ANQGSEA come from the germline V gene. The CDR3 consists of 12 residues. The CDR3 region has the DNA TGCAGCACCCGGCTTGGCGGAAAAACCATATATTTT. Translating gives CSTRLGGKTIYF. The variable domain in full, with the rest retrieved from reference TRBV29-1 and TRBJ1-3, is SAVISQKPSRDICQRGTSLTIQCQVDSQVTMMFWYRQQPGQSLTLIATANQGSEATYESGFVIDKFPISRPNLTFSTLTVSNMSPEDSSIYLCSTRLGGKTIYFGEGSWLTVV.

In its sample, this clonotype was seen many times. The chain links TRBV7-2 to TRBJ1-4; D not certain. CDR3 size: 14 residues. V was clipped by 3 bases and J by 2 bases, with 7 bases between them. Germline-derived CDR1 and CDR2 are SGHTA and FQGNSA. CDR3 in DNA: TGTGCCAGCAGCTTCGCGTTGACTAATGAAAAACTGTTTTTT. Its protein is CASSFALTNEKLFF.

This clonotype came up many times. This chain uses TRBV7-3 with TRBJ2-3; 12 positions agree with TRBD2. J lost 4 bases, V lost 5 bases, and 7 bases had no gene match. CDR3 size: 16 residues. In germline, CDR1 is SGHTA, CDR2 FQGTGA. The CDR3 bases are TGTGCCAGCAGCCCAGGGGCTAGCGGGAGGGCAGATACGCAGTATTTT. Translation gives CASSPGASGRADTQYF.

This clonotype occurred a few times. The V gene is TRBV20-1, the J gene TRBJ1-1, with 7 bases aligning to TRBD1. The CDR3 loop spans 13 amino acids. The J segment lost 7 bases and the V segment lost 6 bases, leaving 11 bases of the junction unmatched. CDR1 is DFQATT, CDR2 SNEGSKA, per germline (reference sequence). As DNA, the CDR3 is TGCAGTGCCCCGGGAAAGGGGGCGTTTGAAGCTTTCTTT. This codes for CSAPGKGAFEAFF.